Each of the 10 T cell receptor beta chains below was sequenced from the same sample in a study of OX40 agonist ivuxolimab in advanced cancers. TCRdb keeps only in-frame clones here, not all; method: immunoSEQ multiplex PCR. This repertoire shows roughly 25,000 clones, 75% to 85% found once; its top ten account for 2% to 2.5%. Sample: CD4+ or CD8+ T cells sorted from blood, taken in a trial of the OX40 agonist ivuxolimab. These receptors came from an adult with an advanced solid tumor such as melanoma, head and neck, liver or kidney cancer.

The CDR3 spells CASSQTASYEQYF. The CDR3 DNA sequence: TGTGCCAGCAGCCAGACAGCCTCCTACGAGCAGTACTTC. This chain uses TRBV4-2 with TRBJ2-7; D is perhaps TRBD1 (5 bases). The ends were cut back, 3 bases at V and 0 bases at J, with 6 bases in the middle. The CDR3 runs 13 residues. CDR1 LGHNA and CDR2 YNFKEQ come from the germline V gene.

The CDR3 region is CAIKDLTGYEQYF. The CDR3 nucleotides read TGTGCCATCAAAGACCTTACAGGCTACGAGCAGTACTTC. The chain links TRBV10-3 to TRBJ2-7; D may be TRBD1 (5 bases). Trimming took 7 bases from V and 3 from J, leaving 13 bases between them. The CDR3 spans 13 residues. Germline V gene lookup returns CDR1 ENHRY and CDR2 SYGVKD.

The chain recombines TRBV12-5 with TRBJ2-4; the match to TRBD2 covers 7 bases. Germline lookup yields CDR1 LGHNT and CDR2 FRNRAP. The V segment lost 2 bases and the J segment 2 bases; nucleotides outside the gene matches: 3. The CDR3 contains 15 residues. The CDR3 spells CASGLPAGPKNIQYF. The CDR3 region has the DNA TGTGCTAGTGGTTTGCCAGCGGGGCCCAAAAACATTCAGTACTTC.

V usage is TRBV28 and J usage is TRBJ1-5, with D perhaps TRBD1 (6 bases). Germline lookup yields CDR1 MDHEN and CDR2 SYDVKM. Trimming cost V 6 bases and J 7 bases, with 13 bases left between them. The CDR3 covers 13 residues. DNA for the CDR3: TGTGCCAGCAGCTCGGGACATTTCCAGCCCCAGCATTTT. It is translated as CASSSGHFQPQHF. The entire variable domain, with the rest obtained from reference TRBV28 and TRBJ1-5, is as follows: DVKVTQSSRYLVKRTGEKVFLECVQDMDHENMFWYRQDPGLGLRLIYFSYDVKMKEKGDIPEGYSVSREKKERFSLILESASTNQTSMYLCASSSGHFQPQHFGDGTRLSIL.

The chain employs TRBV7-2 and TRBJ2-1, with 7 bases identical to TRBD2. V lost 5 bases to trimming and J lost 10 bases; unmatched junction nucleotides: 8. Germline-derived CDR1 and CDR2 are SGHTA and FQGNSA. CDR3 length: 13 amino acids. CDR3 bases: TGTGCCAGCAGCCTGATAGAGCGGGGAGAGCAGTTCTTC. The encoded protein is CASSLIERGEQFF. Supplemented by reference TRBV7-2 and TRBJ2-1, the full variable domain reads GAGVSQSPSNKVTEKGKDVELRCDPISGHTALYWYRQSLGQGLEFLIYFQGNSAPDKSGLPSDRFSAERTGGSVSTLTIQRTQQEDSAVYLCASSLIERGEQFFGPGTRLTVL.

The V and J genes are TRBV28 and TRBJ1-1, with D maybe TRBD1 (5 bases). V lost 6 bases, J lost 5 bases, and 16 bases lay in between. Germline V CDR1 and CDR2: MDHEN, SYDVKM. The CDR3 contains 14 residues. CDR3 residues: CASSPGGSRTEAFF. The CDR3 DNA reads as TGTGCCAGCAGCCCGGGGGGGTCGAGGACTGAAGCTTTCTTT.

V and J are TRBV6-5 and TRBJ2-7; 9 bases are shared with TRBD1. J lost 1 base, V lost 6 bases, and 7 bases had no gene match. CDR3 length: 15 amino acids. Germline CDR1 MNHEY, CDR2 SVGAGI. CDR3 in DNA: TGTGCCAGCAGAGACACCGGGACAGGGTCCTACGAGCAGTACTTC. It encodes CASRDTGTGSYEQYF.

The chain uses TRBV4-1 and TRBJ1-1, with 10 bases fitting TRBD1. Germline V gene data show CDR1 as MGHRA and CDR2 as YSYEKL. The CDR3 contains 16 residues. V was clipped by 1 base and J by 4 bases; unmatched bases: 6. The CDR3 here is CASSQVRGQGFTEAFF. For the CDR3, the DNA is TGCGCCAGCAGCCAAGTTAGGGGACAGGGGTTCACTGAAGCTTTCTTT.

The rearrangement uses TRBV6-1 and TRBJ1-1; D remains unclear. Germline V gives CDR1 MNHNS, CDR2 SASEGT. V lost 3 bases and J lost 1, with 12 bases in between. CDR3 length: 15 amino acids. Written as DNA, the CDR3 is TGTGCCAGCAGTGAGCCTCATCACTGGAACACTGAAGCTTTCTTT. It is translated as CASSEPHHWNTEAFF.

This clone showed up just a few times. The chain carries TRBV27 and TRBJ2-7; perhaps TRBD1 as D (5 bases). The CDR3 has 16 residues. Germline V gene sequence: CDR1 MNHEY, CDR2 SMNVEV (reference sequence). The V and J ends lost 2 bases and 2 bases respectively, with 16 bases between them. Written as DNA, the CDR3 is TGTGCCAGCAGTTTACGCCCCCCCGAGACAGCCTACGAGCAGTACTTC. Translation: CASSLRPPETAYEQYF.